This T cell receptor (beta chain) was sequenced in a study of graft-versus-host responses after intestinal transplantation. As for the study in general: Tacrolimus and steroids were given for about 3 years to all recipients after anti-thymocyte globulin induction.

Regarding this clone: Its antigen remains unidentified.

Data came from immunoSEQ multiplex PCR; TCRdb stores just in-frame clones and leaves some out. The table lists just over 40,000 clones, about 90% of them singletons. Study observations and caveats: GvH clones occurred in recipient marrow; some first appeared in ileum or blood. Allograft graft-versus-host to host-versus-graft clonal ratios ran high in patients with graft-donor T cell macrochimerism.

The sequenced sample was PBMCs, obtained 300 to 330 days after intestinal transplant. The receptor comes from a human patient who received an intestinal transplant, so some T cells may come from the graft donor.

CDR3 region: CASSQRLAEVNEQFF. The CDR3 DNA reads TGCGCCAGCAGCCAACGACTAGCCGAGGTCAATGAGCAGTTCTTC. The chain uses TRBV4-1 and TRBJ2-1; 7 bases map to TRBD2. Germline CDR1 is MGHRA and CDR2 is YSYEKL. The J segment lost 6 bases and the V segment lost 2 bases, leaving 7 bases of the junction unmatched. There are 15 residues in the CDR3.